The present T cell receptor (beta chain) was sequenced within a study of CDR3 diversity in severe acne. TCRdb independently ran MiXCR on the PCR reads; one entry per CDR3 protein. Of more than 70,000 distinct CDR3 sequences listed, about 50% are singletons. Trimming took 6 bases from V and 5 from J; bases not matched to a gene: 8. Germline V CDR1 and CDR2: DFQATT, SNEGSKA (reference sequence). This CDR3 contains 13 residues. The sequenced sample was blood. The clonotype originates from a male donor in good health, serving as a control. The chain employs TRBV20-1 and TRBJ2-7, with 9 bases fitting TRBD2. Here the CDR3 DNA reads TGCAGTGCCTATAGAGGACTAGCGAACGAGCAGTACTTC. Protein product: CSAYRGLANEQYF.